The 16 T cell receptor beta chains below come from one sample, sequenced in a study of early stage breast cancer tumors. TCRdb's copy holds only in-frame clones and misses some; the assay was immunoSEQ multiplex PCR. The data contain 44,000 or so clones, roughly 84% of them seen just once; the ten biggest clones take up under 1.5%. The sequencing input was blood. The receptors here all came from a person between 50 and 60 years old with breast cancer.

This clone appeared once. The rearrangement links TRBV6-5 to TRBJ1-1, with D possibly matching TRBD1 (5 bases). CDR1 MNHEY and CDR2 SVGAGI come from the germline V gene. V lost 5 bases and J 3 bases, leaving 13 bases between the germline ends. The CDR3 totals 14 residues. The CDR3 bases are TGTGCCAGCAGTCGCTGGGGGAGGGACACTGAAGCTTTCTTT. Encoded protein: CASSRWGRDTEAFF.

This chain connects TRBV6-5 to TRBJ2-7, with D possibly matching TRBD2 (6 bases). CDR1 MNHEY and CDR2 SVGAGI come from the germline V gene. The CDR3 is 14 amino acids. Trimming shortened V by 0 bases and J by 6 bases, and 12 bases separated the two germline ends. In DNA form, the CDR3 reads TGTGCCAGCAGTTACTCGCGGACTACAAGCGAGCAGTACTTC. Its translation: CASSYSRTTSEQYF.

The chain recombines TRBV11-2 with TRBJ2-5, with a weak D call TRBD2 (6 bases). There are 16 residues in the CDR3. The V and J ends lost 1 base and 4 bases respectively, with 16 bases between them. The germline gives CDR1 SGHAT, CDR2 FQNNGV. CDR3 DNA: TGTGCCAGCAGCTTAGTTTTCCACGGGGGAGGAGAGACCCAGTACTTC. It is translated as CASSLVFHGGGETQYF.

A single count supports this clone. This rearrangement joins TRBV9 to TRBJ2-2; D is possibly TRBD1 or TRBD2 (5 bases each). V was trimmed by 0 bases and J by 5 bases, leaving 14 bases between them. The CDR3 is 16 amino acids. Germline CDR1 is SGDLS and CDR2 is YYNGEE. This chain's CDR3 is CASSVASGRLTGELFF. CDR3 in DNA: TGTGCCAGCAGCGTAGCATCGGGACGATTAACCGGGGAGCTGTTTTTT.

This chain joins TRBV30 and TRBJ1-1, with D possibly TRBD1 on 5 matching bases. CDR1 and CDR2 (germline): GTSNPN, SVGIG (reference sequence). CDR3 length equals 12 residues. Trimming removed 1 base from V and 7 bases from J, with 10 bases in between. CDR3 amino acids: CAWSGVGGEAFF. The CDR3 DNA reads TGTGCCTGGAGTGGGGTCGGGGGTGAAGCTTTCTTT.

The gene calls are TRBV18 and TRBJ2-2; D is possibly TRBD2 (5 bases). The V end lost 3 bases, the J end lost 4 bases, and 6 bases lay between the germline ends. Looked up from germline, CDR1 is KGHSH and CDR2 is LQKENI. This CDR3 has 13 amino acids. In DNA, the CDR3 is TGTGCCAGCTCACCGGAGGCCACCGGGGAGCTGTTTTTT. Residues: CASSPEATGELFF.

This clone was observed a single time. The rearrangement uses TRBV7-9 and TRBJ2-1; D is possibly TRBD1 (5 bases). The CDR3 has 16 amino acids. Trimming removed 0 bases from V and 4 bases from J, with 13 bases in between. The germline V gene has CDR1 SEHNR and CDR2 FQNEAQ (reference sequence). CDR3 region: CASSLAGVQGYNEQFF. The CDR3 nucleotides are TGTGCCAGCAGCTTAGCAGGGGTGCAGGGATACAATGAGCAGTTCTTC.

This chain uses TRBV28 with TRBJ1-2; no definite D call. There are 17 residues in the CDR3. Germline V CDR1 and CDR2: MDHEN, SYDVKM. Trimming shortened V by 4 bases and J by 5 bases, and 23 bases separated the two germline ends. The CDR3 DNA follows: TGTGCCAGCAGTTCCGTAGCGCCCTTGACTCCGGGTTATGGCTACACCTTC. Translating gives CASSSVAPLTPGYGYTF.

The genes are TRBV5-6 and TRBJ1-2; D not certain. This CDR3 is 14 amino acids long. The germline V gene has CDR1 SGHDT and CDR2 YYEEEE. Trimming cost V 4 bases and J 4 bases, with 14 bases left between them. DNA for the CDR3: TGTGCCAGCAGCCTCGTAAATCAGGCCTATGGCTACACCTTC. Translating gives CASSLVNQAYGYTF.

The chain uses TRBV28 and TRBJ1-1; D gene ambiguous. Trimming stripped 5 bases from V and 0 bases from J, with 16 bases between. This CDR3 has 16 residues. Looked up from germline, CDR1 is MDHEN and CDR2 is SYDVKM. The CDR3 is CASSVPLGSMNTEAFF. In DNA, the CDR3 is TGTGCCAGCAGTGTGCCTCTTGGCTCCATGAACACTGAAGCTTTCTTT.

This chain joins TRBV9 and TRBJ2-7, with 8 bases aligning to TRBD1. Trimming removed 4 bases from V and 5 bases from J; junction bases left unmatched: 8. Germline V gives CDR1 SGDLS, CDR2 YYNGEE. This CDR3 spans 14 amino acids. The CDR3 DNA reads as TGTGCCAGCAGCCCGAGGACAGGGTTGCACGAGCAGTACTTC. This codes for CASSPRTGLHEQYF.

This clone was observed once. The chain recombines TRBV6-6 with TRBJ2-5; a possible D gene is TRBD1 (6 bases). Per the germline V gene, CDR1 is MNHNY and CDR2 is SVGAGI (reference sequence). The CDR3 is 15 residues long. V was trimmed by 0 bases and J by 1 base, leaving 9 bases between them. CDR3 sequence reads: CASSYSNRVQETQYF. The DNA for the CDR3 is TGTGCCAGCAGTTACTCGAACAGGGTCCAAGAGACCCAGTACTTC.

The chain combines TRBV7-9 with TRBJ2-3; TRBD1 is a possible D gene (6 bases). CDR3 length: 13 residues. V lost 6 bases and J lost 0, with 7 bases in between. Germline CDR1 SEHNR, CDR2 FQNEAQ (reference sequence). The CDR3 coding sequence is TGTGCCAGCAGAGACAGGAGCACAGATACGCAGTATTTT. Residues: CASRDRSTDTQYF.

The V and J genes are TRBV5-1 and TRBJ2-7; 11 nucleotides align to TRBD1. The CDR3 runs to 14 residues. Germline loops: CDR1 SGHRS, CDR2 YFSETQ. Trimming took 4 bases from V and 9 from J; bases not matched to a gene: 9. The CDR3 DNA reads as TGCGCCAGCAGCCCCACAGGGACAGGGGGGTTGCAGTACTTC. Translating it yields CASSPTGTGGLQYF.

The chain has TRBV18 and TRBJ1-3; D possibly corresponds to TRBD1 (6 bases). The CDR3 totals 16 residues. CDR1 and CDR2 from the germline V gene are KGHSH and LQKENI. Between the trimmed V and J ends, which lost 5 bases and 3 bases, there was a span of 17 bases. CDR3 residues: CASSRTGRSSGNTIYF. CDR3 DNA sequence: TGTGCCAGCTCAAGAACAGGGAGAAGTAGTGGAAACACCATATATTTT.

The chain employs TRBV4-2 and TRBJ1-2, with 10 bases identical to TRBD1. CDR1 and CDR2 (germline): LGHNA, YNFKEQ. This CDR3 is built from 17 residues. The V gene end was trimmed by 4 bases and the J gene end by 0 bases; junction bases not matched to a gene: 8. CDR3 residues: CASSLRSGTGANYGYTF. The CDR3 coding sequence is TGTGCCAGCAGCCTCCGCTCCGGGACAGGGGCTAACTATGGCTACACCTTC.